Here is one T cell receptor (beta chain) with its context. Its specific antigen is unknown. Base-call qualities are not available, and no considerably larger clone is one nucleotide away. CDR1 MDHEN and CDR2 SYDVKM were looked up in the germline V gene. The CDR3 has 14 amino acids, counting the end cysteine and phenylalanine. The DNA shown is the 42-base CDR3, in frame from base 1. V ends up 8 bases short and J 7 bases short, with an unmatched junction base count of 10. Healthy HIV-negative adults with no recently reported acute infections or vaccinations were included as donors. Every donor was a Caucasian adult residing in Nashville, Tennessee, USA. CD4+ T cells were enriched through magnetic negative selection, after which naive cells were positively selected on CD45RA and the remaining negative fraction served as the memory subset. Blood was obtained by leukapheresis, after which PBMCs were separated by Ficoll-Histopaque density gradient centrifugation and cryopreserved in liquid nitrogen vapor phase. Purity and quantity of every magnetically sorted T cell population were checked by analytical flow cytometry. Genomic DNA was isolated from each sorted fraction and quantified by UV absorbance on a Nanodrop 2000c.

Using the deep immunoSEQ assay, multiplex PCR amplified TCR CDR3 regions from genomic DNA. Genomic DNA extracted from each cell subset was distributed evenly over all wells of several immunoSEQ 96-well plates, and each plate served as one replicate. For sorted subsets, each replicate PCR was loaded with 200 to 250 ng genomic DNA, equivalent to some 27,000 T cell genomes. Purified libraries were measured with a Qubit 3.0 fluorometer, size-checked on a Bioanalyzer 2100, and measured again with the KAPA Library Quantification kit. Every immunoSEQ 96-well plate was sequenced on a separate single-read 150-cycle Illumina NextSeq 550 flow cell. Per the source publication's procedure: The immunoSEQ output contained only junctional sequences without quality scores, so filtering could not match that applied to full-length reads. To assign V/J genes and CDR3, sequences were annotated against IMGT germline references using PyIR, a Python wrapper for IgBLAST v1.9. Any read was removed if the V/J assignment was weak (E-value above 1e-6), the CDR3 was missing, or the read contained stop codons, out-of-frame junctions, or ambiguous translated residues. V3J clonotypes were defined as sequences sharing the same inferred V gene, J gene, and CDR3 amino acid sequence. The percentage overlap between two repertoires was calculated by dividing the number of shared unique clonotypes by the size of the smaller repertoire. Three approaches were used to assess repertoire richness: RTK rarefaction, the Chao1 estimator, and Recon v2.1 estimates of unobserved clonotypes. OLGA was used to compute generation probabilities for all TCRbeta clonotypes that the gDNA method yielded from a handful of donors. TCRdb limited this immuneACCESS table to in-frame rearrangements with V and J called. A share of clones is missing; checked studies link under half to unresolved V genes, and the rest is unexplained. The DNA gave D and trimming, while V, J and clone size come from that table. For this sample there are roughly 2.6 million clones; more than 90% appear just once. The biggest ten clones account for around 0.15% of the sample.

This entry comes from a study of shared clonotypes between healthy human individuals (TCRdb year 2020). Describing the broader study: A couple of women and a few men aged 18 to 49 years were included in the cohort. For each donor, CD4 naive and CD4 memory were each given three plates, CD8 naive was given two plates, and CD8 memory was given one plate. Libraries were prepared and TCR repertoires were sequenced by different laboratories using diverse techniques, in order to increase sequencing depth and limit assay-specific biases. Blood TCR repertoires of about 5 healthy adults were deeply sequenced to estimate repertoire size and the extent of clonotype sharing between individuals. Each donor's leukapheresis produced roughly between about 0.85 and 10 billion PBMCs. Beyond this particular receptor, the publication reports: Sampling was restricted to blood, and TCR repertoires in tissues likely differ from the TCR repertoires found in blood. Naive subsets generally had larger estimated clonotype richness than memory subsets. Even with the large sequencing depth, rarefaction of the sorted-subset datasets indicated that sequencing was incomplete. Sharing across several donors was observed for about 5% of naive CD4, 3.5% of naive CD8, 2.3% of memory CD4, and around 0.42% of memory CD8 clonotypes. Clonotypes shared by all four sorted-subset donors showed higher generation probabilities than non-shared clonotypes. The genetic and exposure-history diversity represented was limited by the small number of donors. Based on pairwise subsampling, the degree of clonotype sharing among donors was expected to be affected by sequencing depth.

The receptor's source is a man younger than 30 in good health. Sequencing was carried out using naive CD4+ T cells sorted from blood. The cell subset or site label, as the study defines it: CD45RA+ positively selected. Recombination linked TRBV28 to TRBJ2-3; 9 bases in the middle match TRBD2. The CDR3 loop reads CASSGAGGLNTQYF. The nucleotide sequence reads TGTGCCAGCTCTGGGGCGGGGGGGCTAAATACGCAGTATTTT.